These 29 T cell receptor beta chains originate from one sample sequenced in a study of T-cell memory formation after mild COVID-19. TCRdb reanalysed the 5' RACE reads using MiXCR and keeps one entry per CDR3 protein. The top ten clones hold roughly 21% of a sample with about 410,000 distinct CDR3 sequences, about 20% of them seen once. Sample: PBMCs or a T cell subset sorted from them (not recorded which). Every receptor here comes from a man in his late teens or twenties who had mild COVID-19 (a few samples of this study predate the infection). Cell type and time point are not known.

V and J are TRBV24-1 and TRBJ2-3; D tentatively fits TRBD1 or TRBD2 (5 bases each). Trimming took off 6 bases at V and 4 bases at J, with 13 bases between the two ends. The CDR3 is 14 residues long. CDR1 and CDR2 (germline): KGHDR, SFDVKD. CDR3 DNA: TGTGCCACCAGTCCCGGGGCCACCTCAGATACGCAGTATTTT. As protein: CATSPGATSDTQYF.

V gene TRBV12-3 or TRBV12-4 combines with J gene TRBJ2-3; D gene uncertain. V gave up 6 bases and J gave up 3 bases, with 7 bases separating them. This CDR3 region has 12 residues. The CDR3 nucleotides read TGTGCCAGCAGGTGGAGTACAGATACGCAGTATTTT. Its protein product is CASRWSTDTQYF.

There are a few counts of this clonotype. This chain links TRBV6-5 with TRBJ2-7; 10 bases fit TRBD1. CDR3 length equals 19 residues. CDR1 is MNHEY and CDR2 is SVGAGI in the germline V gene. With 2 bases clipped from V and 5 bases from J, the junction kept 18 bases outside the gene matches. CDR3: CASSYGGTGVFRSLNEQYF. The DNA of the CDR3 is TGTGCCAGCAGTTACGGGGGGACAGGGGTATTTCGATCCCTTAACGAGCAGTACTTC.

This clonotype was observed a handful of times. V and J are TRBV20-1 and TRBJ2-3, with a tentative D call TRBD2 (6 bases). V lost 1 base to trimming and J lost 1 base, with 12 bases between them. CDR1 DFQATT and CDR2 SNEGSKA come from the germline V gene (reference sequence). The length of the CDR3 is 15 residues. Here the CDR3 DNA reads TGCAGTGCTAGAGCCCCAGGGACTGGCACAGATACGCAGTATTTT. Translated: CSARAPGTGTDTQYF.

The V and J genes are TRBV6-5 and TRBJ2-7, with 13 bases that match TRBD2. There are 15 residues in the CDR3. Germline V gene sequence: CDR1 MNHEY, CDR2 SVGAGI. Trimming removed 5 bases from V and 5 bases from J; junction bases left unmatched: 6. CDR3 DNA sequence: TGTGCCAGCAGTCCTTCCGGGACTAGCGGGGACGAGCAGTACTTC. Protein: CASSPSGTSGDEQYF.

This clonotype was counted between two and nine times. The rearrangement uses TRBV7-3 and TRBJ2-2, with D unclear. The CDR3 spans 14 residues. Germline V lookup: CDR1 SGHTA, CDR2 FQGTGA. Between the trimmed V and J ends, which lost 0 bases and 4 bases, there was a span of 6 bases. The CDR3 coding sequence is TGTGCCAGCAGCTTAACCCCTAGCACCGGGGAGCTGTTTTTT. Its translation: CASSLTPSTGELFF.

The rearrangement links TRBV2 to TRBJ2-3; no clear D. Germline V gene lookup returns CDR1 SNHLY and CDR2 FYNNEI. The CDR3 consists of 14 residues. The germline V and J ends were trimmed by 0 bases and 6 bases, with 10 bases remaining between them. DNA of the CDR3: TGTGCCAGCAGTGAAGCAGCAGCTGTTGATACGCAGTATTTT. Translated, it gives CASSEAAAVDTQYF.

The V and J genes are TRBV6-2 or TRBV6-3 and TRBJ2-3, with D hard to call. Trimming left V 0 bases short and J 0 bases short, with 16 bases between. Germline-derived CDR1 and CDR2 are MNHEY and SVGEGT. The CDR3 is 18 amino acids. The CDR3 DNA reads TGTGCCAGCAGTTACTCGACGAACGGGCTGGACAGCACAGATACGCAGTATTTT. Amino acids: CASSYSTNGLDSTDTQYF.

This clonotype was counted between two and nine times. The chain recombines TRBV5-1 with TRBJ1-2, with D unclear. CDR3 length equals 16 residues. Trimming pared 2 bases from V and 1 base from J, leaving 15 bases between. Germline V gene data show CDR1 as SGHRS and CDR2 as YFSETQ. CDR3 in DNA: TGCGCCAGCAGCTTCCAGGCCCAGACGGATAACTATGGCTACACCTTC. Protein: CASSFQAQTDNYGYTF.

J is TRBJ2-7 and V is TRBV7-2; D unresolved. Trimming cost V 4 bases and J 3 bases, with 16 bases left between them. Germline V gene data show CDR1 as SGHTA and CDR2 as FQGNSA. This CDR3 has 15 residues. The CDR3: CASSSETEQGYEQYF. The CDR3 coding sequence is TGTGCCAGCAGCTCAGAGACCGAACAAGGCTACGAGCAGTACTTC.

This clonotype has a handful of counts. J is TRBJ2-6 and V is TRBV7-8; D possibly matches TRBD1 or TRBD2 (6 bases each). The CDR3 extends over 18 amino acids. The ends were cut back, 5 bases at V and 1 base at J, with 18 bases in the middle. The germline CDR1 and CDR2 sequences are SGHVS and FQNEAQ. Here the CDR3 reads CASSPGARRESGANVLTF. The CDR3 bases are TGTGCCAGCAGCCCAGGGGCTAGGCGGGAATCTGGGGCCAACGTCCTGACTTTC. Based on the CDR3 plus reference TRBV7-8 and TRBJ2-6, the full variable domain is GAGVSQSPRYKVAKRGQDVALRCDPISGHVSLFWYQQALGQGPEFLTYFQNEAQLDKSGLPSDRFFAERPEGSVSTLKIQRTQQEDSAVYLCASSPGARRESGANVLTFGAGSRLTVL.

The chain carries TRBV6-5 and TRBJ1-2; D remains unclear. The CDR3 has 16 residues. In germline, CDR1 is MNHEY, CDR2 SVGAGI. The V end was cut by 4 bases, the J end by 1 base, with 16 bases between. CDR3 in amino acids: CASSSRTTPRNYGYTF. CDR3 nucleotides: TGTGCCAGCAGTTCCCGGACGACTCCCCGTAACTATGGCTACACCTTC.

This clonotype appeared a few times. The CDR3 reads CASSPRKLMNTEAFF. The CDR3 bases are TGTGCCAGCAGCCCTCGCAAGCTCATGAACACTGAAGCTTTCTTT. The chain couples TRBV7-2 to TRBJ1-1; D unclear. This CDR3 is 15 amino acids long. Germline values: CDR1 SGHTA, CDR2 FQGNSA. The germline V and J ends were trimmed by 5 bases and 0 bases, with 13 bases remaining between them.

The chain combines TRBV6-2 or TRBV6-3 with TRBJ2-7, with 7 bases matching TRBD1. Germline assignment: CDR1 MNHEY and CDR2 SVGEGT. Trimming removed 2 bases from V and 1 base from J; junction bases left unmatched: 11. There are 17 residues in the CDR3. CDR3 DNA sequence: TGTGCCAGCAGTTACGAAGGACAGGATGTTTTTTCCTACGAGCAGTACTTC. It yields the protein CASSYEGQDVFSYEQYF.

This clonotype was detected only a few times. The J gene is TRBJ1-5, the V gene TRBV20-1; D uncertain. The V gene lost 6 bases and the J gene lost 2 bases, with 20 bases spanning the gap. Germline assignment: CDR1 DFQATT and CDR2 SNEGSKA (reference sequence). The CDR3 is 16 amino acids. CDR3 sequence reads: CSAEPLRVVGNQPQHF. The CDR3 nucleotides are TGCAGTGCGGAGCCCCTCCGGGTTGTGGGCAATCAGCCCCAGCATTTT.

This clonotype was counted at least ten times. The CDR3 DNA reads as TGTGCCACCCTCGGGGCTAGCACAGATACGCAGTATTTT. Its protein is CATLGASTDTQYF. The chain combines TRBV10-3 with TRBJ2-3, with D perhaps given as TRBD1 or TRBD2 (5 bases each). The CDR3 spans 13 residues. Trimming cost V 10 bases and J 0 bases, with 11 bases left between them. Germline V gives CDR1 ENHRY, CDR2 SYGVKD.

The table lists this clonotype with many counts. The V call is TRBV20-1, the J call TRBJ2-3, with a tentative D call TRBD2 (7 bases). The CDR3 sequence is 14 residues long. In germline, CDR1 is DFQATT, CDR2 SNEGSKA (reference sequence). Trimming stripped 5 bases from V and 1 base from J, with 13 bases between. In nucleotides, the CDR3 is TGCAGTGCTCTGAGAGGGGGGGGCACAGATACGCAGTATTTT. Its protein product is CSALRGGGTDTQYF.

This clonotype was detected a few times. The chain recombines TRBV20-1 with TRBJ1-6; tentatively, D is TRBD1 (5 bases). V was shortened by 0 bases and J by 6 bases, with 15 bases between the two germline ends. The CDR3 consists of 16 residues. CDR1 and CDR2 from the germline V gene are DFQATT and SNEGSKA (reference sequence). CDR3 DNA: TGCAGTGCTAGAGATCCCCGGCAGGGCCGTAATTCACCCCTCCACTTT. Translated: CSARDPRQGRNSPLHF.

Here the CDR3 DNA reads TGTGCCAGCAGTCTCGGGACAGGGAACGCGAACACCGGGGAGCTGTTTTTT. Encoded protein: CASSLGTGNANTGELFF. This rearrangement joins TRBV28 to TRBJ2-2, with 9 nucleotides matching TRBD1. The CDR3 has 17 residues. Looked up from germline, CDR1 is MDHEN and CDR2 is SYDVKM. The J segment lost 0 bases and the V segment lost 5 bases, leaving 7 bases of the junction unmatched.

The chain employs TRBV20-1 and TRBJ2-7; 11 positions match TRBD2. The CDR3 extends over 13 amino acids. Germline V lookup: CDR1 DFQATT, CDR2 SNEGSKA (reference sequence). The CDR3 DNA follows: TGCAGCGTGCTAGCGGGGGGATCCTACGAGCAGTACGTC. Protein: CSVLAGGSYEQYV.

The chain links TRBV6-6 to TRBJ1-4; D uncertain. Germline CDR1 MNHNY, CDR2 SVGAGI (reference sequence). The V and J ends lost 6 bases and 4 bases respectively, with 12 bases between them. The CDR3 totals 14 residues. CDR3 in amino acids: CASRFATVNEKLFF. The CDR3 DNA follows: TGTGCCAGCAGGTTTGCGACCGTTAATGAAAAACTGTTTTTT.

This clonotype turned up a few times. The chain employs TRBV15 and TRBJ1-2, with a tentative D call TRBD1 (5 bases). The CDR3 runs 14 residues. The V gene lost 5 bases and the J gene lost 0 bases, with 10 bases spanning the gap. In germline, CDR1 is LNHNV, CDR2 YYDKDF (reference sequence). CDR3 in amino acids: CATSVQGPNYGYTF. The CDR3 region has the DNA TGTGCCACCAGCGTTCAGGGACCTAACTATGGCTACACCTTC.

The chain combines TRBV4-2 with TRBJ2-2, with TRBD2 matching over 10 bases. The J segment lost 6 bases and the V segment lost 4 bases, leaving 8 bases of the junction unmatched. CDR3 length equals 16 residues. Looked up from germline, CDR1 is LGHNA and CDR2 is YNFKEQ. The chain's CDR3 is CASSRSSGGPAGELFF. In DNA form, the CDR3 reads TGTGCCAGCAGCCGATCTAGCGGGGGACCCGCCGGGGAGCTGTTTTTT.

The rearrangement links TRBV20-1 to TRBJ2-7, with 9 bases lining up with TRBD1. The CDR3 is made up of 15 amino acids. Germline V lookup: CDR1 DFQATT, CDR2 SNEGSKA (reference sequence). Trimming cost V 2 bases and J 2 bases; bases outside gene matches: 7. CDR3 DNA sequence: TGCAGTGCTAGATCTCGGACAGGGGCTCCCTACGAGCAGTACGTC. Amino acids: CSARSRTGAPYEQYV.

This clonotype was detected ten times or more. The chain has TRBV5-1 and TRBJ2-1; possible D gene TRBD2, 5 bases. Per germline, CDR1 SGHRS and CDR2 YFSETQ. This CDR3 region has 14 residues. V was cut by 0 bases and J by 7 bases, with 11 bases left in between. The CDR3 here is CASSLGLAPNEQFF. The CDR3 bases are TGCGCCAGCAGCTTGGGGCTAGCCCCAAATGAGCAGTTCTTC.

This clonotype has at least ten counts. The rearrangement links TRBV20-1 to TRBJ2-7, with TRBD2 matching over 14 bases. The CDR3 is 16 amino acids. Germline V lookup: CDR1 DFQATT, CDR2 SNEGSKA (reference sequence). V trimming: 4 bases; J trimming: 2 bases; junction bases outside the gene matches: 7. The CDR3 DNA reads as TGCAGTGCTACCGGACTAGCGGGGGGAAGAACCTACGAGCAGTACGTC. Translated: CSATGLAGGRTYEQYV.

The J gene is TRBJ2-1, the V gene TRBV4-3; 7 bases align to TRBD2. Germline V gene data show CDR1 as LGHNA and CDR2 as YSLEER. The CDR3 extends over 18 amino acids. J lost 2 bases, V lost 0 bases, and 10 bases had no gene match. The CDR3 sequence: CASSQDGVGGGPYNEQFF. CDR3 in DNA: TGCGCCAGCAGCCAAGATGGGGTTGGCGGGGGACCCTACAATGAGCAGTTCTTC.

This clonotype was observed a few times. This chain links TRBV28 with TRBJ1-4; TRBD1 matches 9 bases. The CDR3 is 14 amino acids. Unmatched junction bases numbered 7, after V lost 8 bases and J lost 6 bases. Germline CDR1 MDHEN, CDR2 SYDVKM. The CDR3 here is CASLRGTGYEKLFF. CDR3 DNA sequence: TGTGCCAGCTTACGCGGGACAGGGTATGAAAAACTGTTTTTT. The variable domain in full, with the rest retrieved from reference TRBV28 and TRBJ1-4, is DVKVTQSSRYLVKRTGEKVFLECVQDMDHENMFWYRQDPGLGLRLIYFSYDVKMKEKGDIPEGYSVSREKKERFSLILESASTNQTSMYLCASLRGTGYEKLFFGSGTQLSVL.

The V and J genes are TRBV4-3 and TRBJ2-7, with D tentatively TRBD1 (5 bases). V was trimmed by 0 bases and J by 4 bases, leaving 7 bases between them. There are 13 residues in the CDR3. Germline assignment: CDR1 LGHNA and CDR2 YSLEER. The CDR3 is CASSQEQGYEQYF. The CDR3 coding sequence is TGCGCCAGCAGCCAAGAGCAGGGATACGAGCAGTACTTC.